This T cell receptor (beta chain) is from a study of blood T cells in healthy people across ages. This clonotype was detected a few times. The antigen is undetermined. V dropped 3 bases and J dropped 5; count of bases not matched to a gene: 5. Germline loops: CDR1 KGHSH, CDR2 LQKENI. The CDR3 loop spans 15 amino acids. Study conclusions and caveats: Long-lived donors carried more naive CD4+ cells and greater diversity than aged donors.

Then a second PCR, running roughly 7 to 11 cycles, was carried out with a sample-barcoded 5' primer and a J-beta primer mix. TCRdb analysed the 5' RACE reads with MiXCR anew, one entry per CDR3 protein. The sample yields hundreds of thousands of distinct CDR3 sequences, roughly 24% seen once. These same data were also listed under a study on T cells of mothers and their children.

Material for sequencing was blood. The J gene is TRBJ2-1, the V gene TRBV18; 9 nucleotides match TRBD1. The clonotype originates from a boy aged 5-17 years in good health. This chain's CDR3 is CASSPGRDRDNEQFF. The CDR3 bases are TGTGCCAGCTCACCGGGGAGGGACAGGGACAATGAGCAGTTCTTC.